In its sample, the clone carrying this T cell receptor beta chain was seen a few times. The antigen is unknown. With survey level as its setting, the immunoSEQ assay was v3.0. Some clones are missing from TCRdb's copy, which holds only in-frame ones; the method was immunoSEQ multiplex PCR. The sample contains 30,000 or so clones, approximately 75% of which appear only once. The data stem from a study of long-term antiretroviral therapy in people with HIV. Donors each had at least one pre-ART PBMC sample and at least two post-ART ones. Study results and limitations: Repertoire dominance by clones expanded before ART was seen at all time points.

The CDR3 spans 14 residues. Looked up from germline, CDR1 is SGHRS and CDR2 is YFSETQ. Trimming removed 3 bases at V and 2 bases at J, with 10 bases between. This rearrangement joins TRBV5-1 to TRBJ2-3; D unclear. The sequenced sample was unsorted PBMCs, obtained 3 years after starting antiretroviral therapy. The origin of this receptor is a man aged 50-59 years with HIV. CDR3 sequence (DNA): TGCGCCAGCAGCTGGGGAAAGGCCACAGATACGCAGTATTTT. This codes for CASSWGKATDTQYF.